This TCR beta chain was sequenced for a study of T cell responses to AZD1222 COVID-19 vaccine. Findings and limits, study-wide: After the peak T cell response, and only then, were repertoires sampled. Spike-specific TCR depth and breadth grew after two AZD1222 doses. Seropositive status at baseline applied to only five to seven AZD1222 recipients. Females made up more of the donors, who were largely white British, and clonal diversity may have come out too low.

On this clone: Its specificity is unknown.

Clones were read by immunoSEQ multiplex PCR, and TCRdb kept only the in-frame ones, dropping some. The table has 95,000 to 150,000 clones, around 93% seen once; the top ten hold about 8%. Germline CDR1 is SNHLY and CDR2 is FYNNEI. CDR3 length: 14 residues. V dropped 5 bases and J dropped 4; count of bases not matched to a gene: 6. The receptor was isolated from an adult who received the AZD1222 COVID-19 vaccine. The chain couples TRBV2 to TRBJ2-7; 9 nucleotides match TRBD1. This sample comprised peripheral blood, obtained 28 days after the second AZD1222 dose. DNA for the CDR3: TGTGCCAGCAGTAATCCGGGACAGGGTTACGAGCAGTACTTC. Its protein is CASSNPGQGYEQYF.